The source of this TCR beta chain is a study of T cell responses to AZD1222 COVID-19 vaccine. Study-wide points: Donors were mostly white British, more females; clonal diversity possibly underestimated. Spike regions recognized by vaccine-associated CD4 TCRs spanned the protein, led by 160-218 and 743-854. A rise in Spike-specific TCR breadth and depth followed two AZD1222 doses. Sampled repertoires all dated from after the peak T cell response.

This clone was found once. As yet, its antigen is unknown. The assay was immunoSEQ multiplex PCR, and TCRdb's table has in-frame clones only and misses some. The sample shows about 100,000 clones, around 90% of them seen only once. The V gene lost 2 bases and the J gene lost 2 bases, with 10 bases spanning the gap. Germline-derived CDR1 and CDR2 are SGHRS and YFSETQ. The CDR3 extends over 15 amino acids. This receptor was obtained from an adult in good health. V gene TRBV5-1 combines with J gene TRBJ1-4, with D possibly TRBD1 on 5 matching bases. The sequencing used peripheral blood, collected on day 0 of AZD1222 vaccination. The chain's CDR3 is CASSLGDITNEKLFF. The CDR3 region has the DNA TGCGCCAGCAGCTTAGGGGATATCACTAATGAAAAACTGTTTTTT.